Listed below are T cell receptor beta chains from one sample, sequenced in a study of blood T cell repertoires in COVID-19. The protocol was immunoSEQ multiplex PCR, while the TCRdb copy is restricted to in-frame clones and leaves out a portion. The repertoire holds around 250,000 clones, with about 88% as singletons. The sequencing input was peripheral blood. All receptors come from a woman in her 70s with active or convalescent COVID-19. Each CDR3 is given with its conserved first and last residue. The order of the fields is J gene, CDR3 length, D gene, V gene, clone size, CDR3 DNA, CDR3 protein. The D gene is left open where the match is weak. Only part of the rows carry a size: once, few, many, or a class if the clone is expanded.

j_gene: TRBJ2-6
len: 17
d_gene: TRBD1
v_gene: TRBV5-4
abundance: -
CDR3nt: TGTGCCAGCAGCTCCCGGGACAGGGAGGTTGGGGCCAACGTCCTGACTTTC
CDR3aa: CASSSRDREVGANVLTF

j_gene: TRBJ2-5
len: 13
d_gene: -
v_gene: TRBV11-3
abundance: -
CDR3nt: TGTGCCAGCAGCGTACGCCAGGGGGGGACCCAGTACTTC
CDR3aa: CASSVRQGGTQYF

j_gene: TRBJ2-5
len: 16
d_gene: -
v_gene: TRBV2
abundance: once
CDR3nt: TGTGCCAGCAGTGTGGGGGGGCGCGGAGGATTGGAGACCCAGTACTTC
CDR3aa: CASSVGGRGGLETQYF

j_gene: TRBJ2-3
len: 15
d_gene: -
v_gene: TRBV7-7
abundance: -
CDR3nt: TGTGCTAGCAGTCGTCGGAGGGTCCACTCAGATACGCAGTATTTT
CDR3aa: CASSRRRVHSDTQYF

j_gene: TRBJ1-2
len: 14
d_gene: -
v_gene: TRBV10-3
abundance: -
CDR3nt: TGTGCCATCAGTGAGTCGAGAGTTAACTATGGCTACACCTTC
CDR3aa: CAISESRVNYGYTF

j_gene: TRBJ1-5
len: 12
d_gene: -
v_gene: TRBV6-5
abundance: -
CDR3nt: TGTGCCAGCAGTTTCCCCAGGGGACCCCAGCATTTT
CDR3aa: CASSFPRGPQHF

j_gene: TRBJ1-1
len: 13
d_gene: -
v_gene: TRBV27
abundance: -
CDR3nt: TGTGCCAGGGCAAAGTATATGAACACTGAAGCTTTCTTT
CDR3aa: CARAKYMNTEAFF

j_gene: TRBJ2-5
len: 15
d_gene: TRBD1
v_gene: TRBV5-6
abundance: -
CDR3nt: TGTGCCAGCAGCTTGGGGGGACAGGGACCGGAGACCCAGTACTTC
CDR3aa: CASSLGGQGPETQYF

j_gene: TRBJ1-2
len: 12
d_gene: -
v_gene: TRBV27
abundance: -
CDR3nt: TGTGCCAGCAGTGGGGGGAACTATGGCTACACCTTC
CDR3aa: CASSGGNYGYTF

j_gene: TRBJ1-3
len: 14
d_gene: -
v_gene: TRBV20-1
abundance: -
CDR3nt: TGCAGTGCTAGTCCAGGGGAGGGGGGAAACACCATATATTTT
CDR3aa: CSASPGEGGNTIYF

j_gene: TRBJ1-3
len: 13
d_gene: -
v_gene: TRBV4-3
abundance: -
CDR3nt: TGCGCCAGCAGCCAAGAGGGGGGACGTCCCATATATTTT
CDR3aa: CASSQEGGRPIYF

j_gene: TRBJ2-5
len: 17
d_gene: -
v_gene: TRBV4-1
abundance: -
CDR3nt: TGCGCCAGCAGCCAAGATAGTGGTATGGCGTCGGGAGAGACCCAGTACTTC
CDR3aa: CASSQDSGMASGETQYF

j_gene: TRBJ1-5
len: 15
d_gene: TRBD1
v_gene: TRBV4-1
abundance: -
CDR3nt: TGCGCCAGCAGCCAGGACAGGGTCCAAGGCCAGCCCCAGCATTTT
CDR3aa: CASSQDRVQGQPQHF

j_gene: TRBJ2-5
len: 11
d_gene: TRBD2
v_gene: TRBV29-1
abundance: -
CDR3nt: TGCAGCGCCCTAGCGGGGGAGACCCAGTACTTC
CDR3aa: CSALAGETQYF

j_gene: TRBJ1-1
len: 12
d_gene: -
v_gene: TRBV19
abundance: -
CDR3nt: TGTGCCAGTAGTATTCAGAGAGGTGAAGCTTTCTTT
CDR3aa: CASSIQRGEAFF

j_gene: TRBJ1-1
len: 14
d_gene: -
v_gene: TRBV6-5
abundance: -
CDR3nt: TGTGCCAGCAGCGTACGGGGGGGGAAAACTGAAGCTTTCTTT
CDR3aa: CASSVRGGKTEAFF

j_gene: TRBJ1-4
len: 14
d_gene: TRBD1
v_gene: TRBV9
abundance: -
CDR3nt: TGTGCCAGCAGTGACAGGGTGAGAGAAGAAAAACTGTTTTTT
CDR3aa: CASSDRVREEKLFF

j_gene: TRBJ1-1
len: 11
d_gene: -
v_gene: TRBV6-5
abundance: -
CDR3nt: TGTGCCAGCAGTTACGGGGGCAGAGCTTTCTTT
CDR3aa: CASSYGGRAFF

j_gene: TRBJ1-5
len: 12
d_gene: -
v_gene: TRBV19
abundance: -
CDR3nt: TGTGCCAGTAGCCCTCAGAATCAGCCCCAGCATTTT
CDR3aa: CASSPQNQPQHF

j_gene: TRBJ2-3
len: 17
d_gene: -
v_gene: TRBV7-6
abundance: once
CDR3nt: TGTGCCAGCAGCTTTGAGGTCAGCGGCCGGGATACAGATACGCAGTATTTT
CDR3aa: CASSFEVSGRDTDTQYF

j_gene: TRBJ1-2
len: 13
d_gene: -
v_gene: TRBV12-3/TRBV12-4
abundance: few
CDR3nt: TGTGCCAGCAGCCGGGGGGGGCTTAGAGGCTACACCTTC
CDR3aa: CASSRGGLRGYTF

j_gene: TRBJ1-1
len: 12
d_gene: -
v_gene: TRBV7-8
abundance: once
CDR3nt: TGTGCCAGCAGCCAAAACAGGCCTGAAGCTTTCTTT
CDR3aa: CASSQNRPEAFF

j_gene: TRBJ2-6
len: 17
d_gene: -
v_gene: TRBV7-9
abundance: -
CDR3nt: TGTGCCAGCAGCCGCGGGTCCGGAAGCTCTGGGGCCAACGTCCTGACTTTC
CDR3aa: CASSRGSGSSGANVLTF

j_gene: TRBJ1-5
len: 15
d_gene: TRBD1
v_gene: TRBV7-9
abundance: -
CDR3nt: TGTGCCAGCAGCCCCTGGACAGGAGGAAATCAGCCCCAGCATTTT
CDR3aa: CASSPWTGGNQPQHF

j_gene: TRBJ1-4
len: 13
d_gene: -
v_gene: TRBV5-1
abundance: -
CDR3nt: TGCGCCAGCAGTACAGGGAGAAATGAAAAACTGTTTTTT
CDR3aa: CASSTGRNEKLFF

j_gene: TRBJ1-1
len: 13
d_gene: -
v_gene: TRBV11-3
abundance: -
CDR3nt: TGTGCCAGCAGCCCGGGTCCCAACACTGAAGCTTTCTTT
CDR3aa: CASSPGPNTEAFF

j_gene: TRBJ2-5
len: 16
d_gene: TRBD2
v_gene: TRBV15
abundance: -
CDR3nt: TGTGCCACCAGCAGCGCCCTAGCGGGGGTCCAAGAGACCCAGTACTTC
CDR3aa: CATSSALAGVQETQYF

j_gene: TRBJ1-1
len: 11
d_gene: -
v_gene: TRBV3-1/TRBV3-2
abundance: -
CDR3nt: TGTGCCAGCATGACCGGGAATGCAGCTTTCTTT
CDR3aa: CASMTGNAAFF

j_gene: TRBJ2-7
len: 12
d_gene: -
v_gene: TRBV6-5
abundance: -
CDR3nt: TGTGCCAGCAAAAAAACCACGGGGGAGCAGTACTTC
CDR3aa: CASKKTTGEQYF

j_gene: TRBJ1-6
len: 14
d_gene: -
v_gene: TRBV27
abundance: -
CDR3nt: TGTGCCAGCAGTAGACCAGGCTATAATTCACCCCTCCACTTT
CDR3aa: CASSRPGYNSPLHF

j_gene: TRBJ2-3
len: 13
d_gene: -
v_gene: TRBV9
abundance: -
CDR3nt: TGTGCCAGCAACGGACATATCTCGGATACGCAGTATTTT
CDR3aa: CASNGHISDTQYF

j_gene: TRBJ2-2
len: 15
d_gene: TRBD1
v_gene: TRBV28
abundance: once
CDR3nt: TGTGCCAGCAGTTCCTACACAGGGGGTACCGGGGAGCTGTTTTTT
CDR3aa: CASSSYTGGTGELFF

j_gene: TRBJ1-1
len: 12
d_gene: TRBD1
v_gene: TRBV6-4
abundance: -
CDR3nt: TGTGCCAGACAGGGGGCGCGTACTGAAGCTTTCTTT
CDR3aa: CARQGARTEAFF

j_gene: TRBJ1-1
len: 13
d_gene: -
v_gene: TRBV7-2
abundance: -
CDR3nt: TGTGCCAGCAGCTTAGGGACAAGGACTGAAGCTTTCTTT
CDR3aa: CASSLGTRTEAFF

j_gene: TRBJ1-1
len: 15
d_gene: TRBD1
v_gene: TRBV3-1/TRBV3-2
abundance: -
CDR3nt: TGTGCCAGCAGCCAATCCCGGGACAGGGTGACTGAAGCTTTCTTT
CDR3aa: CASSQSRDRVTEAFF

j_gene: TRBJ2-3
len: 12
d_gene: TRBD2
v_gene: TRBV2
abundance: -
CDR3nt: TGTGCCAGCAGTGACGCGGGAGTGACGCAGTATTTT
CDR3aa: CASSDAGVTQYF

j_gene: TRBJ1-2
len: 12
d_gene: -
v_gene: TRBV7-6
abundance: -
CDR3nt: TGTGCCAGCACCCCCGGGACTTATGGCTACACCTTC
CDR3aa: CASTPGTYGYTF

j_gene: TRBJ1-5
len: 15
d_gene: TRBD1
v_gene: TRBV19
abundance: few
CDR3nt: TGTGCCAGTAGTACACAGGGGATTAGCAATCAGCCCCAGCATTTT
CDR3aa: CASSTQGISNQPQHF

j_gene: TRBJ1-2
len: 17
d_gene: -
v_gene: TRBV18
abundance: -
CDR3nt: TGTGCCAGCTCACCACTCCGGACCGGGACATCTAACTATGGCTACACCTTC
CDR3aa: CASSPLRTGTSNYGYTF

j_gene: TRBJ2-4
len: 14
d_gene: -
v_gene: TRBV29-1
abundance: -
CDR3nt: TGCAGCGTTGAACTGGGGGGAGCCAAAAACATTCAGTACTTC
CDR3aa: CSVELGGAKNIQYF